These 15 T cell receptor beta chains were sequenced from one sample in a study of shared clonotypes between healthy human individuals. TCRdb keeps only in-frame clones here, not all; method: immunoSEQ multiplex PCR. The sample has over 700,000 clones, over 60% seen once. The specimen was memory CD4+ T cells sorted from blood. Subset in this sample: CD45RA-negative fraction. Receptors originate from a woman younger than 45 in good health.

Points on this clone: At the DNA level, this CDR3 is encoded by other sequences in the same sample as well. This rearrangement joins TRBV5-1 to TRBJ2-7; TRBD2 aligns across 7 bases. This CDR3 comprises 15 residues. CDR1 is SGHRS and CDR2 is YFSETQ in the germline V gene. V was clipped by 0 bases and J by 0 bases; unmatched bases: 3. The CDR3 DNA follows: TGCGCCAGCAGCTTGGGCGGGAGCGCCTCCTACGAGCAGTACTTC. This encodes CASSLGGSASYEQYF. Combining the CDR3 with reference TRBV5-1 and TRBJ2-7 gives the whole variable domain KAGVTQTPRYLIKTRGQQVTLSCSPISGHRSVSWYQQTPGQGLQFLFEYFSETQRNKGNFPGRFSGRQFSNSRSEMNVSTLELGDSALYLCASSLGGSASYEQYFGPGTRLTVT.

The genes are TRBV28 and TRBJ2-7; 10 bases match TRBD2. V dropped 5 bases and J dropped 7; count of bases not matched to a gene: 5. CDR3 length: 13 amino acids. CDR1 and CDR2 (germline): MDHEN, SYDVKM. The CDR3 region is CASSPLAGSEQYF. In DNA, the CDR3 is TGTGCCAGCAGTCCACTAGCGGGAAGTGAGCAGTACTTC.

The chain combines TRBV14 with TRBJ2-5; a weak D match, TRBD2 (6 bases). V was shortened by 4 bases and J by 5 bases, with 17 bases between the two germline ends. The CDR3 loop spans 15 amino acids. CDR1 and CDR2 from the germline V gene are SGHDN and FVKESK. The CDR3 DNA is TGTGCCAGCAGCCCCTCTCTCCAAGGAGGGGAGACCCAGTACTTC. It specifies CASSPSLQGGETQYF.

This clone was counted between two and nine times. This sample includes further DNA sequences coding for the same CDR3. In DNA, the CDR3 is TGCAGCGCGCGACTAGCGGACAATGAGCAGTTCTTC. Protein product: CSARLADNEQFF. The chain combines TRBV29-1 with TRBJ2-1, with 9 bases identical to TRBD2. The CDR3 has 12 residues. Germline V gene sequence: CDR1 SQVTM, CDR2 ANQGSEA. The trim removed 7 bases at V and 5 bases at J, leaving 3 bases unmatched.

This rearrangement joins TRBV7-9 to TRBJ2-2; the D is unclear. The germline CDR1 and CDR2 sequences are SEHNR and FQNEAQ (reference sequence). V lost 4 bases and J 6 bases, leaving 12 bases between the germline ends. The CDR3 runs 14 residues. This chain's CDR3 is CASSYLSGAGELFF. The DNA for the CDR3 is TGTGCCAGCAGCTATCTTTCTGGGGCCGGGGAGCTGTTTTTT.

The gene calls are TRBV5-4 and TRBJ2-2; possible D gene TRBD1, 6 bases. Trimming shortened V by 4 bases and J by 3 bases, and 13 bases separated the two germline ends. Germline CDR1 reads SGHNT; CDR2 reads YYREEE (reference sequence). The CDR3 has 15 residues. The CDR3 protein is CASSQGRWDTGELFF. CDR3 DNA sequence: TGTGCCAGCAGCCAGGGGCGGTGGGACACCGGGGAGCTGTTTTTT.

This rearrangement joins TRBV4-2 to TRBJ2-7; D unclear. Trimming shortened V by 5 bases and J by 2 bases, and 10 bases separated the two germline ends. From germline, CDR1 is LGHNA and CDR2 YNFKEQ. CDR3 size: 13 residues. The CDR3 region is CASSLKGTYEQYF. CDR3 DNA: TGTGCCAGCAGCTTGAAGGGCACCTACGAGCAGTACTTC.

This clone has ten or more counts. The gene calls are TRBV27 and TRBJ1-1; tentative D call: TRBD1 (6 bases). V lost 5 bases, J lost 4 bases, and 17 bases lay in between. The germline CDR1 and CDR2 sequences are MNHEY and SMNVEV (reference sequence). The CDR3 has 15 amino acids. The CDR3 region is CASSRQTGPSTEAFF. The CDR3 region has the DNA TGTGCCAGCAGTCGACAGACAGGCCCGAGCACTGAAGCTTTCTTT.

The chain joins TRBV5-1 to TRBJ2-7; D uncertain. The V and J ends lost 0 bases and 7 bases respectively, with 17 bases between them. The CDR3 is 15 amino acids. Germline V lookup: CDR1 SGHRS, CDR2 YFSETQ. This CDR3 is CASSLVAERPLEQYF. The DNA of the CDR3 is TGCGCCAGCAGCTTGGTGGCGGAACGACCCCTTGAGCAGTACTTC.

The rearrangement links TRBV6-5 to TRBJ2-2, with 10 nucleotides matching TRBD2. Trimming at V came to 1 base and at J to 6 bases, leaving 5 bases not matched to a gene. CDR3 length: 16 amino acids. The germline gives CDR1 MNHEY, CDR2 SVGAGI. In nucleotides, the CDR3 is TGTGCCAGCAGTTACTTAGCGGGAGGAGGGGCCGGGGAGCTGTTTTTT. Translating it yields CASSYLAGGGAGELFF.

The rearrangement links TRBV2 to TRBJ2-7; 9 bases fit TRBD1. Germline V gives CDR1 SNHLY, CDR2 FYNNEI. V was pared by 10 bases and J by 3 bases, with 4 bases of the junction left unmatched. CDR3 size: 12 residues. DNA of the CDR3: TGTGCCATCCCGGGACAGGGCTACGAGCAGTACTTC. Translated: CAIPGQGYEQYF.

The rearrangement uses TRBV28 and TRBJ1-4; a possible D gene is TRBD1 (5 bases). The CDR3 has 15 amino acids. The V and J ends lost 4 bases and 3 bases respectively, with 12 bases between them. Germline V gene sequence: CDR1 MDHEN, CDR2 SYDVKM. The CDR3 reads CASSSSGGANEKLFF. CDR3 nucleotides: TGTGCCAGCAGTTCCTCCGGGGGGGCTAATGAAAAACTGTTTTTT.

J is TRBJ2-7 and V is TRBV2; 7 positions match TRBD2. J gave up 3 bases and V 4 bases, and 9 bases lay outside the gene matches. CDR3 size: 15 residues. Germline-derived CDR1 and CDR2 are SNHLY and FYNNEI. The CDR3 region has the DNA TGTGCCAGCAGTGCTGTTGGGGGGGTGGTCTACGAGCAGTACTTC. Residues: CASSAVGGVVYEQYF. Drawing the rest from reference TRBV2 and TRBJ2-7, the complete variable domain is EPEVTQTPSHQVTQMGQEVILRCVPISNHLYFYWYRQILGQKVEFLVSFYNNEISEKSEIFDDQFSVERPDGSNFTLKIRSTKLEDSAMYFCASSAVGGVVYEQYFGPGTRLTVT.

This sequence joins TRBV5-4 and TRBJ1-3, with unresolved D. The CDR3 runs 17 residues. Looked up from germline, CDR1 is SGHNT and CDR2 is YYREEE (reference sequence). V gave up 4 bases and J gave up 0 bases, with 17 bases separating them. The CDR3 is CASSPGGGAASGNTIYF. The CDR3 DNA sequence: TGTGCCAGCAGCCCCGGAGGAGGTGCGGCCTCTGGAAACACCATATATTTT.

The chain employs TRBV5-5 and TRBJ1-2, with no clear D. The V and J ends lost 3 bases and 6 bases respectively, with 9 bases between them. Germline values: CDR1 SGHKS, CDR2 YYEKEE (reference sequence). The CDR3 is 12 residues long. CDR3 in DNA: TGTGCCAGCAGCTGGCAAGGAGATGGCTACACCTTC. This translates into CASSWQGDGYTF.